The T cell receptor (beta chain) described here comes from a study of vaccination effects on CD4 cells after COVID-19. Sequencing in the ViraFEST assay came after antigen-specific CD4+ T cells had been expanded with viral peptide pools, which were used to stimulate PBMC. Isolating CD4+ T cells followed less than 12 days of culture. Sometime from March through December 2020, the person acquired a SARS-CoV-2 infection that PCR confirmed. Some clones are missing from TCRdb's copy, which holds only in-frame ones; the method was immunoSEQ multiplex PCR. The table records around 40,000 clones, roughly 75% of them present only once. This CDR3 comprises 17 residues. Germline lookup yields CDR1 SGHNT and CDR2 YYREEE (reference sequence). V shed 2 bases, J shed 8 bases, and the junction held 11 bases outside the gene matches. Points from the study as a whole: The study, lacking early post-infection timepoints, had few convalescent patients.

A remark on this clone: Its antigen is still unknown.

This chain joins TRBV5-4 and TRBJ2-1; 12 nucleotides match TRBD2. The sequence derives from a human donor who had a prior SARS-CoV-2 infection. Sequencing used CD4+ T cells from PBMCs cultured with a peptide pool, obtained before COVID-19 vaccination. The CDR3 DNA is TGTGCCAGCAGCTTTGGTGCTAGCGGGGGGGCGGCTTATGAGCAGTTCTTC. The encoded protein is CASSFGASGGAAYEQFF.